Presented here are 5 T cell receptor beta chains from one specimen sequenced in a study of OX40 agonist ivuxolimab in advanced cancers. Some clones are missing from TCRdb's copy, which holds only in-frame ones; the method was immunoSEQ multiplex PCR. The sample lists 60,000 to 80,000 clones; over 70% were seen once. This specimen consisted of CD4+ or CD8+ T cells sorted from blood, obtained in a trial of the OX40 agonist ivuxolimab. These receptor sequences come from an adult with an advanced solid tumor such as melanoma, head and neck, liver or kidney cancer.

The chain joins TRBV9 to TRBJ1-5; no clear D. Germline CDR1 is SGDLS and CDR2 is YYNGEE. The CDR3 extends over 13 amino acids. The germline V and J ends were trimmed by 4 bases and 5 bases, with 10 bases remaining between them. CDR3 bases: TGTGCCAGCAGCTCTAGACACGATCAGCCCCAGCATTTT. Protein sequence: CASSSRHDQPQHF. The full variable domain, with the rest looked up from reference TRBV9 and TRBJ1-5, is DSGVTQTPKHLITATGQRVTLRCSPRSGDLSVYWYQQSLDQGLQFLIQYYNGEERAKGNILERFSAQQFPDLHSELNLSSLELGDSALYFCASSSRHDQPQHFGDGTRLSIL.

This clone appeared once. The chain has TRBV5-4 and TRBJ2-1; D perhaps matches TRBD2 (7 bases). This CDR3 region has 14 residues. The V gene lost 4 bases and the J gene lost 10 bases, with 18 bases spanning the gap. CDR1 and CDR2 (germline): SGHNT, YYREEE (reference sequence). CDR3 nucleotides: TGTGCCAGCAGCCCCAGTAGGGGGGGAAAGGAGCAGTTCTTC. Amino acid sequence: CASSPSRGGKEQFF.

The genes are TRBV19 and TRBJ1-1, with D uncertain. CDR3 length: 14 amino acids. The germline V gene has CDR1 LNHDA and CDR2 SQIVND (reference sequence). Trimming pared 6 bases from V and 0 bases from J, leaving 11 bases between. The CDR3 loop reads CASRIPGMNTEAFF. CDR3 in DNA: TGTGCCAGTAGAATCCCAGGCATGAACACTGAAGCTTTCTTT.

This clone was observed a single time. The chain is built from TRBV7-2 and TRBJ2-2; tentatively, D is TRBD1 (6 bases). The CDR3 loop spans 14 amino acids. Per germline, CDR1 SGHTA and CDR2 FQGNSA. Trimming took off 3 bases at V and 4 bases at J, with 9 bases between the two ends. The CDR3 DNA reads TGTGCCAGCAGCTTGGGGGCCGGCACCGGGGAGCTGTTTTTT. This codes for CASSLGAGTGELFF. The full variable domain, its missing parts supplied by reference TRBV7-2 and TRBJ2-2, is GAGVSQSPSNKVTEKGKDVELRCDPISGHTALYWYRQSLGQGLEFLIYFQGNSAPDKSGLPSDRFSAERTGGSVSTLTIQRTQQEDSAVYLCASSLGAGTGELFFGEGSRLTVL.

The V and J genes are TRBV10-2 and TRBJ2-1, with 7 bases that match TRBD1. CDR1 is WSHSY, CDR2 SAAADI, per germline. CDR3 length equals 18 residues. V shed 2 bases and J 5 bases; nucleotides not matched to a gene: 15. In nucleotides, the CDR3 is TGCGCCAGCAGTGAGCTTATTGGTCTTGGACAGGCAAACAATGAGCAGTTCTTC. Its translation is CASSELIGLGQANNEQFF.